A selection of T cell receptor beta chains follows, all from one sample in a study of neurological immune-mediated disorders. A single record per CDR3 protein comes from TCRdb applying MiXCR to the 5' RACE reads. Counted here are tens of thousands of distinct CDR3 sequences, roughly an eighth occurring once; the ten biggest clones make up 20% to 30%. Sequenced sample: PBMCs. These receptors all stem from a woman aged 45-59 years with HTLV-1-associated myelopathy (HAM/TSP). The CDR3 runs from the conserved cysteine through the conserved F or W. A D gene is named only where the DNA matches it firmly. Some rows have no size entry. The others give once, few or many, or a class for an expanded clone.

v_gene	d_gene	abundance	j_gene	CDR3aa	CDR3nt
TRBV29-1	.	many	TRBJ1-1	CSGGGTYTEAFF	TGCAGCGGTGGAGGAACTTACACTGAAGCTTTCTTT
TRBV20-1	TRBD1	.	TRBJ2-5	CSARGGRGQVEETQYF	TGCAGTGCTAGAGGTGGTAGGGGACAGGTGGAAGAGACCCAGTACTTC
TRBV2	TRBD1	many	TRBJ1-1	CASIGTGASEAFF	TGTGCCAGCATCGGGACAGGGGCCTCTGAAGCTTTCTTT
TRBV7-8	.	few	TRBJ1-1	CASSLVLGEKVDAFF	TGTGCCAGCAGCTTAGTACTGGGGGAGAAGGTTGACGCTTTCTTT
TRBV6-6	.	.	TRBJ2-7	CASSYVASYEQYF	TGTGCCAGCAGTTACGTAGCTTCCTACGAGCAGTACTTC
TRBV6-5	.	many	TRBJ1-1	CASSSRTAEAFF	TGTGCCAGCAGTTCCCGGACGGCTGAAGCTTTCTTT
TRBV9	.	many	TRBJ1-1	CASSVGGGGGVNTEAFF	TGTGCCAGCAGCGTAGGCGGCGGGGGGGGGGTGAACACTGAAGCTTTCTTT
TRBV20-1	.	few	TRBJ1-3	CSARLSGNTIYF	TGCAGTGCTAGACTTTCAGGAAACACCATATATTTT
TRBV5-6	.	many	TRBJ2-1	CASSPVGSPYNEQFF	TGTGCCAGCAGCCCCGTAGGGTCCCCCTACAATGAGCAGTTCTTC
TRBV10-3	.	few	TRBJ1-5	CAISDRNSNQPQHF	TGTGCCATCAGTGATCGTAATAGCAATCAGCCCCAGCATTTT
TRBV5-6	.	many	TRBJ1-2	CASSLVRDGYTF	TGTGCCAGCAGCTTGGTTCGGGATGGCTACACCTTC
TRBV4-2	.	many	TRBJ1-2	CASSQVVQSNYGYTF	TGTGCCAGCAGCCAAGTCGTACAGTCTAACTATGGCTACACCTTC
TRBV25-1	TRBD2	many	TRBJ2-1	CASSESWAGGEQFF	TGTGCCAGCAGTGAATCCTGGGCGGGGGGTGAGCAGTTCTTC
TRBV7-9	.	many	TRBJ2-1	CASSTRGPNNEQFF	TGTGCCAGCAGCACCAGAGGCCCAAACAATGAGCAGTTCTTC
TRBV5-1	TRBD1	many	TRBJ2-7	CASSLRSSGTARGEQYF	TGCGCCAGCAGCCTTCGCTCCTCCGGGACAGCCAGGGGCGAGCAGTACTTC
TRBV11-2	TRBD1	many	TRBJ2-1	CASSLEGDRGLNEQFF	TGTGCCAGCAGCTTAGAGGGGGACAGGGGTTTGAATGAGCAGTTCTTC
TRBV25-1	TRBD2	many	TRBJ2-5	CASSALLGGFGETQYF	TGTGCCAGCAGTGCTCTCCTCGGGGGGTTCGGGGAGACCCAGTACTTC
TRBV11-2	.	many	TRBJ1-1	CASSYSMGNTEAFF	TGTGCCAGCAGTTACAGCATGGGGAACACTGAAGCTTTCTTT
TRBV6-1	TRBD1	many	TRBJ2-2	CASRRGQGNTGELFF	TGTGCCAGCAGGAGGGGACAGGGAAACACCGGGGAGCTGTTTTTT
TRBV29-1	.	many	TRBJ1-2	CSVPLADGYTF	TGCAGCGTTCCTCTGGCGGATGGCTACACCTTC
TRBV6-5	.	many	TRBJ1-4	CASGRDQNEKLFF	TGTGCCAGCGGACGGGACCAAAATGAAAAACTGTTTTTT
TRBV10-3	.	many	TRBJ1-1	CAISEQGYTEAFF	TGTGCCATCAGTGAGCAGGGGTACACTGAAGCTTTCTTT
TRBV9	.	many	TRBJ1-3	CASSVGHSVAVGNTIYF	TGTGCCAGCAGCGTAGGCCATTCGGTCGCGGTGGGAAACACCATATATTTT
TRBV9	TRBD1	many	TRBJ2-1	CASSVGDSYNEQFF	TGTGCCAGCAGCGTAGGGGACAGCTACAATGAGCAGTTCTTC
TRBV2	.	.	TRBJ2-7	CASSEVKPGKFYEQYF	TGTGCCAGCAGTGAAGTTAAGCCGGGGAAATTCTACGAGCAGTACTTC
TRBV5-1	.	many	TRBJ1-2	CASSFKQGLFDGYTF	TGCGCCAGCAGCTTTAAACAGGGACTTTTTGATGGCTACACCTTC
TRBV9	TRBD2	many	TRBJ2-3	CASSGDYSTDTQYF	TGTGCCAGCAGCGGGGACTATAGCACAGATACGCAGTATTTT
TRBV10-3	.	.	TRBJ1-1	CAIRAGDTEAFF	TGTGCCATCAGGGCAGGGGACACTGAAGCTTTCTTT
TRBV12-3/TRBV12-4	.	many	TRBJ2-1	CASSPTTTYNEQFF	TGTGCCAGCAGTCCTACGACCACCTACAATGAGCAGTTCTTC
TRBV28	.	many	TRBJ1-5	CASSLPGLNQPQHF	TGTGCCAGCAGTTTACCAGGGCTCAATCAGCCCCAGCATTTT
TRBV6-5	.	many	TRBJ2-3	CASSLSSTGGDTQYF	TGTGCCAGCAGCCTAAGTTCGACAGGTGGAGATACGCAGTATTTT
TRBV6-2/TRBV6-3	.	many	TRBJ2-5	CASSPVSWETQYF	TGTGCCAGCAGCCCCGTTAGTTGGGAGACCCAGTACTTC
TRBV3-1	.	many	TRBJ1-1	CASSHTSEAFF	TGTGCCAGCAGCCATACCAGTGAAGCTTTCTTT
TRBV12-3/TRBV12-4	.	many	TRBJ1-4	CASSLESREKLFF	TGTGCCAGCAGCCTGGAGTCTAGAGAAAAACTGTTTTTT
TRBV7-2	TRBD1	many	TRBJ2-1	CASSSNRGLPFF	TGTGCCAGCAGCTCGAACAGGGGTCTGCCGTTCTTC
TRBV5-1	.	many	TRBJ1-6	CASSLDLGNSPLHF	TGCGCCAGCAGCTTGGATCTTGGGAATTCACCCCTCCACTTT
TRBV20-1	.	many	TRBJ1-1	CSATKGGLLAEAFF	TGCAGTGCCACTAAGGGGGGGCTGTTGGCTGAAGCTTTCTTT
TRBV24-1	.	many	TRBJ1-5	CATSDSNQPQHF	TGTGCCACCAGTGATTCCAATCAGCCCCAGCATTTT
TRBV27	TRBD1	many	TRBJ1-1	CASRLMGQGMNTEAFF	TGTGCCAGCCGCTTGATGGGACAGGGGATGAACACTGAAGCTTTCTTT
TRBV5-5	TRBD1	many	TRBJ2-5	CASSLDLGQGAETQYF	TGTGCCAGCAGCTTGGACCTTGGGCAGGGGGCGGAGACCCAGTACTTC
TRBV7-9	TRBD1	many	TRBJ1-3	CASSLNGTGTYSGNTIYF	TGTGCCAGCAGCTTAAACGGGACAGGGACCTACTCTGGAAACACCATATATTTT
TRBV18	TRBD1	.	TRBJ1-2	CASSPGQGGYGYTF	TGTGCCAGCTCACCAGGACAGGGTGGCTATGGCTACACCTTC
TRBV3-1	.	many	TRBJ1-6	CASSQEKGAGISPLHF	TGTGCCAGCAGCCAAGAAAAAGGGGCAGGGATTTCACCCCTCCACTTT
TRBV5-1	TRBD1	many	TRBJ2-7	CASSPGQGRGPSSYEQYF	TGCGCCAGCAGCCCGGGACAGGGAAGGGGGCCGAGCTCCTACGAGCAGTACTTC
TRBV20-1	TRBD2	many	TRBJ2-7	CSARVHPISGGTYEQYF	TGCAGTGCTAGAGTTCACCCAATTAGCGGGGGGACCTACGAGCAGTACTTC
TRBV28	TRBD1	many	TRBJ2-3	CASRRTGGTDTQYF	TGTGCCAGCAGGCGGACAGGGGGCACAGATACGCAGTATTTT
TRBV7-2	.	many	TRBJ2-1	CASRARGSNEQFF	TGTGCCAGCAGGGCACGGGGTTCCAATGAGCAGTTCTTC